What follows are 10 T cell receptor beta chains derived from one specimen sequenced in a study of somatic mutations in cytotoxic T cells in rheumatoid arthritis. Data came from immunoSEQ multiplex PCR; TCRdb stores just in-frame clones and leaves some out. The table has around 6,800 clones, 74% seen once. Sequenced material: CD8+ T cells sorted from blood. These TCRs come from an adult with rheumatoid arthritis.

V usage is TRBV14 and J usage is TRBJ1-4; tentative D call: TRBD1 (5 bases). Trimming stripped 4 bases from V and 7 bases from J, with 16 bases between. This CDR3 comprises 15 residues. Germline V lookup: CDR1 SGHDN, CDR2 FVKESK. The CDR3 here is CASSPGHLRIEKLFF. The CDR3 DNA reads TGTGCCAGCAGCCCCGGACACCTCCGGATTGAAAAACTGTTTTTT.

The genes are TRBV28 and TRBJ1-2; D gene uncertain. This CDR3 spans 15 amino acids. The germline CDR1 and CDR2 sequences are MDHEN and SYDVKM. The V and J ends lost 7 bases and 2 bases respectively, with 17 bases between them. The CDR3 is CASKTDGSLNYGYTF. The CDR3 DNA is TGTGCCAGCAAAACGGACGGGAGTCTAAACTATGGCTACACCTTC.

The rearrangement links TRBV25-1 to TRBJ2-1; 8 bases fit TRBD2. Germline CDR1 MGHDK, CDR2 SYGVNS. This CDR3 has 17 amino acids. The trim removed 1 base at V and 1 base at J, leaving 6 bases unmatched. The CDR3: CASSEWSAGGSYNEQFF. The CDR3 DNA follows: TGTGCCAGCAGTGAATGGTCTGCGGGAGGTTCCTACAATGAGCAGTTCTTC.

The chain recombines TRBV14 with TRBJ1-5; TRBD1 might be the D (5 bases). Trimming stripped 4 bases from V and 1 base from J, with 8 bases between. CDR1 is SGHDN, CDR2 FVKESK, per germline. The CDR3 is 14 residues long. This CDR3 reads CASSPRDSNQPQHF. CDR3 sequence (DNA): TGTGCCAGCAGCCCCCGGGACAGCAATCAGCCCCAGCATTTT. Variable domain in full (rest from reference TRBV14 and TRBJ1-5): EAGVTQFPSHSVIEKGQTVTLRCDPISGHDNLYWYRRVMGKEIKFLLHFVKESKQDESGMPNNRFLAERTGGTYSTLKVQPAELEDSGVYFCASSPRDSNQPQHFGDGTRLSIL.

The chain joins TRBV2 to TRBJ1-5; no reliable D call. Germline V gives CDR1 SNHLY, CDR2 FYNNEI. The CDR3 is 11 residues long. The germline V and J ends were trimmed by 4 bases and 6 bases, with 4 bases remaining between them. The CDR3 DNA follows: TGTGCCAGCAGTGTGGCTCAGCCCCAGCATTTT. Translated, it gives CASSVAQPQHF.

This clone was observed a single time. The V call is TRBV4-2, the J call TRBJ2-1; 7 nucleotides align to TRBD1. This CDR3 is built from 15 residues. Germline V gene sequence: CDR1 LGHNA, CDR2 YNFKEQ. V dropped 4 bases and J dropped 2; count of bases not matched to a gene: 5. CDR3 in amino acids: CASSLGTATYNEQFF. The CDR3, as DNA: TGTGCCAGCAGCCTCGGGACAGCCACCTACAATGAGCAGTTCTTC.

The J gene is TRBJ2-7, the V gene TRBV7-3; D gene ambiguous. Between the trimmed V and J ends, which lost 0 bases and 0 bases, there was a span of 9 bases. This CDR3 region has 15 residues. CDR1 SGHTA and CDR2 FQGTGA come from the germline V gene. The CDR3 is CASSLTVSSSYEQYF. DNA of the CDR3: TGTGCCAGCAGCTTAACAGTCTCGAGCTCCTACGAGCAGTACTTC.

This clone was found a few times. The chain is built from TRBV4-1 and TRBJ1-2; no firm D call. CDR3 length: 15 residues. CDR1 is MGHRA and CDR2 is YSYEKL in the germline V gene. Trimming removed 0 bases at V and 2 bases at J, with 10 bases between. The CDR3 sequence is CASSQESTANYGYTF. The CDR3 DNA sequence: TGCGCCAGCAGCCAAGAGTCGACGGCGAACTATGGCTACACCTTC.

This clone has a handful of counts. The chain couples TRBV19 to TRBJ2-1, with D uncertain. The CDR3 has 13 amino acids. The germline CDR1 and CDR2 sequences are LNHDA and SQIVND (reference sequence). V dropped 3 bases and J dropped 3 bases, with 6 bases sitting between them. The DNA for the CDR3 is TGTGCCAGTAGTATGGCAGACTACAATGAGCAGTTCTTC. Translating it yields CASSMADYNEQFF.

This rearrangement joins TRBV11-3 to TRBJ1-3; 7 bases line up with TRBD1. Germline values: CDR1 SGHNT, CDR2 YENEEA. The CDR3 contains 14 residues. Trimming removed 2 bases from V and 4 bases from J; junction bases left unmatched: 2. The CDR3 DNA reads TGTGCCAGCAGCTTATCGGGACAGGGAAACACCATATATTTT. Translating it yields CASSLSGQGNTIYF.